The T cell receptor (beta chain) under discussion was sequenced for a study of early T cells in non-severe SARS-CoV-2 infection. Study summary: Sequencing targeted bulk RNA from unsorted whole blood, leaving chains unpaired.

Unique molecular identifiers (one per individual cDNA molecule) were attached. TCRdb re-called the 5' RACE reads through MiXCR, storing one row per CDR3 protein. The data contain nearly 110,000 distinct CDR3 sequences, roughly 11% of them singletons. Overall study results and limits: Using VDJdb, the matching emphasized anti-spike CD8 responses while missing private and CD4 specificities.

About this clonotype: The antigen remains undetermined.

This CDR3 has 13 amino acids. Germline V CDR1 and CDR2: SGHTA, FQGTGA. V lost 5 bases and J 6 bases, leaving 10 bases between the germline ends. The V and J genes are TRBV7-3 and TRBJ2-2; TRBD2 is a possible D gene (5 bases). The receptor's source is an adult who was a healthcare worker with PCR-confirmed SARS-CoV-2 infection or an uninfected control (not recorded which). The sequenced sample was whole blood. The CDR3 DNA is TGTGCCAGCAGCCAGGAGGTAGCCGGGGAGCTGTTTTTT. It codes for CASSQEVAGELFF.